This entry lists 27 T cell receptor beta chains sequenced from one sample in a study of blood T cell repertoires in COVID-19. The protocol was immunoSEQ multiplex PCR, while the TCRdb copy is restricted to in-frame clones and leaves out a portion. There are 100,000 or so clones in the sample; less than 85% occur only once, and about 1.8% lies in the top ten. The sequencing sample was made of peripheral blood. Receptor source: a woman in her 70s with active or convalescent COVID-19.

The chain joins TRBV24-1 to TRBJ2-3; a weak D match, TRBD2 (6 bases). CDR1 is KGHDR, CDR2 SFDVKD, per germline. This CDR3 has 16 amino acids. With 3 bases removed from V and 3 bases from J, the gap between germline ends came to 15 bases. CDR3 sequence: CATSDRRRGDTDTQYF. DNA for the CDR3: TGTGCCACCAGTGATAGGAGGCGGGGAGATACAGATACGCAGTATTTT.

The genes are TRBV10-3 and TRBJ1-5, with 7 bases that match TRBD1. The CDR3 covers 16 residues. Germline assignment: CDR1 ENHRY and CDR2 SYGVKD. After removal of 4 bases from V and 0 bases from J, the junction contained 6 bases not matched to a gene. CDR3 sequence reads: CAISAYDRDSNQPQHF. The CDR3 DNA reads TGTGCCATCAGTGCTTACGACAGGGATAGCAATCAGCCCCAGCATTTT.

V gene TRBV14 combines with J gene TRBJ2-2, with D possibly TRBD2 on 6 matching bases. CDR1 and CDR2 (germline): SGHDN, FVKESK. This CDR3 spans 17 amino acids. Trimming pared 0 bases from V and 2 bases from J, leaving 13 bases between. CDR3 coding DNA: TGTGCCAGCAGCCAAGACTTGTGGAGGGCTAACACCGGGGAGCTGTTTTTT. Protein product: CASSQDLWRANTGELFF.

The gene calls are TRBV6-2 or TRBV6-3 and TRBJ1-2, with TRBD1 matching over 8 bases. Germline trimming cut 4 bases from V and 4 bases from J; bases unmatched to any gene: 5. Germline V gene sequence: CDR1 MNHEY, CDR2 SVGEGT. CDR3 length: 14 amino acids. CDR3 nucleotides: TGTGCCAGCAGTTGGATAGACAGGGGCTATGGCTACACCTTC. It is translated as CASSWIDRGYGYTF.

This chain connects TRBV6-2 or TRBV6-3 to TRBJ2-5, with D perhaps TRBD1 (6 bases). Germline V gene sequence: CDR1 MNHEY, CDR2 SVGEGT. The CDR3 is 14 amino acids. Trimming pared 0 bases from V and 9 bases from J, leaving 14 bases between. The CDR3 DNA sequence: TGTGCCAGCAGTTACTCTGGCAGGGGTATGCCCCAGTACTTC. Translating it yields CASSYSGRGMPQYF.

The rearrangement links TRBV5-4 to TRBJ1-1; D not certain. The germline CDR1 and CDR2 sequences are SGHNT and YYREEE (reference sequence). The CDR3 spans 16 residues. V shed 4 bases and J shed 3 bases, with 19 bases lying between them. The CDR3 nucleotides are TGTGCCAGCAGCGACCCTTTCGGCGGCATGGACACTGAAGCTTTCTTT. It is translated as CASSDPFGGMDTEAFF.

This clone has more than one count but fewer than ten. The chain couples TRBV18 to TRBJ2-7; D may be TRBD2 (6 bases). In germline, CDR1 is KGHSH, CDR2 LQKENI. V lost 2 bases, J lost 0 bases, and 8 bases lay in between. CDR3 length equals 14 residues. Written as DNA, the CDR3 is TGTGCCAGCTCACCAGGAGGGGCCTCCTACGAGCAGTACTTC. Translated, it gives CASSPGGASYEQYF.

This rearrangement joins TRBV28 to TRBJ2-7, with a tentative D call TRBD2 (5 bases). This CDR3 comprises 14 residues. The V and J ends lost 3 bases and 3 bases respectively, with 12 bases between them. Germline values: CDR1 MDHEN, CDR2 SYDVKM. The CDR3 sequence: CASSFDGMNYEQYF. CDR3 DNA sequence: TGTGCCAGCAGTTTCGACGGGATGAACTACGAGCAGTACTTC.

The chain recombines TRBV11-3 with TRBJ2-1, with 11 bases matching TRBD2. The CDR3 runs 16 residues. J lost 7 bases, V lost 5 bases, and 10 bases had no gene match. Per germline, CDR1 SGHNT and CDR2 YENEEA. The CDR3 nucleotides read TGTGCCAGCAGCACCACCGGGACTAGCGGATGGAATGAGCAGTTCTTC. It specifies CASSTTGTSGWNEQFF.

The rearrangement uses TRBV5-1 and TRBJ1-1; D might be TRBD1 (5 bases). CDR1 is SGHRS and CDR2 is YFSETQ in the germline V gene. This CDR3 region has 14 residues. V lost 4 bases and J 4 bases, leaving 14 bases between the germline ends. The CDR3 here is CASSGSHGGTEAFF. The CDR3 nucleotides are TGCGCCAGCAGCGGGAGCCACGGGGGCACTGAAGCTTTCTTT.

This rearrangement joins TRBV5-6 to TRBJ1-1; D possibly corresponds to TRBD1 (6 bases). This CDR3 is built from 14 residues. Trimming pared 6 bases from V and 0 bases from J, leaving 12 bases between. CDR1 is SGHDT and CDR2 is YYEEEE in the germline V gene. In DNA form, the CDR3 reads TGTGCCAGCAAAACAGGGAACATGAACACTGAAGCTTTCTTT. It translates to CASKTGNMNTEAFF.

The V gene is TRBV2, the J gene TRBJ1-2; D might be TRBD1 (6 bases). The germline V gene encodes CDR1 SNHLY and CDR2 FYNNEI. V lost 3 bases and J lost 0, with 8 bases in between. The CDR3 is made up of 14 amino acids. CDR3 protein: CASSEDSTNYGYTF. The CDR3, as DNA: TGTGCCAGCAGTGAGGACAGTACTAACTATGGCTACACCTTC. Drawing the rest from reference TRBV2 and TRBJ1-2, the complete variable domain is EPEVTQTPSHQVTQMGQEVILRCVPISNHLYFYWYRQILGQKVEFLVSFYNNEISEKSEIFDDQFSVERPDGSNFTLKIRSTKLEDSAMYFCASSEDSTNYGYTFGSGTRLTVV.

The genes are TRBV27 and TRBJ2-7, with 8 bases matching TRBD2. CDR1 and CDR2 from the germline V gene are MNHEY and SMNVEV (reference sequence). With 3 bases clipped from V and 3 bases from J, the junction kept 7 bases outside the gene matches. The CDR3 consists of 15 residues. CDR3 region: CASSFLAGKGYEQYF. DNA for the CDR3: TGTGCCAGCAGTTTTTTAGCGGGAAAGGGCTACGAGCAGTACTTC.

The chain carries TRBV7-2 and TRBJ1-1, with D possibly matching TRBD1 (5 bases). Trimming cost V 5 bases and J 2 bases, with 12 bases left between them. CDR1 and CDR2 from the germline V gene are SGHTA and FQGNSA. The CDR3 runs to 14 residues. CDR3 bases: TGTGCCAGCAGCAAAGCAGGGATTAACACTGAAGCTTTCTTT. This codes for CASSKAGINTEAFF.

The chain recombines TRBV7-9 with TRBJ1-1, with 7 bases that match TRBD1. Losses at the gene ends were 0 bases for V and 1 base for J; bases not matched to a gene: 11. The germline V gene encodes CDR1 SEHNR and CDR2 FQNEAQ (reference sequence). This CDR3 has 18 amino acids. CDR3: CASSLANILGGANTEAFF. CDR3 nucleotide sequence: TGTGCCAGCAGCTTAGCGAATATTTTAGGGGGCGCGAACACTGAAGCTTTCTTT.

V gene TRBV5-1 combines with J gene TRBJ2-1; TRBD1 aligns across 8 bases. J was trimmed by 6 bases and V by 0 bases; bases with no gene match: 8. CDR3 size: 16 residues. Germline V CDR1 and CDR2: SGHRS, YFSETQ. The CDR3, as DNA: TGCGCCAGCAGCTTGGGTCCGACAGGGGTCCCCAATGAGCAGTTCTTC. Protein: CASSLGPTGVPNEQFF.

J is TRBJ1-2 and V is TRBV10-3; the D gene is possibly TRBD1 (6 bases). Trimming shortened V by 5 bases and J by 8 bases, and 12 bases separated the two germline ends. The germline gives CDR1 ENHRY, CDR2 SYGVKD. This CDR3 is built from 12 residues. CDR3 sequence (DNA): TGTGCCATCAGTAATTACAGGGACGGCTACACCTTC. It translates to CAISNYRDGYTF.

This clone was recorded once. The chain uses TRBV18 and TRBJ2-5, with unresolved D. V was cut by 3 bases and J by 3 bases, with 5 bases left in between. Germline V gene lookup returns CDR1 KGHSH and CDR2 LQKENI. The CDR3 length is 12 residues. The CDR3 protein is CASSPEEETQYF. The CDR3 DNA follows: TGTGCCAGCTCACCCGAGGAAGAGACCCAGTACTTC. Full variable domain (remainder filled in from reference TRBV18 and TRBJ2-5): NAGVMQNPRHLVRRRGQEARLRCSPMKGHSHVYWYRQLPEEGLKFMVYLQKENIIDESGMPKERFSAEFPKEGPSILRIQQVVRGDSAAYFCASSPEEETQYFGPGTRLLVL.

The chain recombines TRBV6-5 with TRBJ2-7; 10 bases are a match to TRBD2. J gave up 3 bases and V 6 bases, and 8 bases lay outside the gene matches. The germline gives CDR1 MNHEY, CDR2 SVGAGI. The CDR3 consists of 15 residues. Here the CDR3 DNA reads TGTGCCAGCAGCGCCCGACTAGCGGGTAACTACGAGCAGTACTTC. Residues: CASSARLAGNYEQYF.

The V gene is TRBV29-1, the J gene TRBJ1-1; 7 bases agree with TRBD1. V shed 7 bases, J shed 1 base, and the junction held 6 bases outside the gene matches. The CDR3 has 13 amino acids. The germline V gene has CDR1 SQVTM and CDR2 ANQGSEA. The CDR3 DNA reads TGCAGCGCCCTGACAGGGAGGAACACTGAAGCTTTCTTT. Translation gives CSALTGRNTEAFF.

The rearrangement joins TRBV5-4 to TRBJ2-7; 7 bases match TRBD1. Germline V gene lookup returns CDR1 SGHNT and CDR2 YYREEE (reference sequence). This CDR3 has 16 amino acids. With V trimmed by 0 bases and J by 1 base, 7 bases remained unmatched. This CDR3 reads CASSLEATGSSYEQYF. The CDR3 nucleotides read TGTGCCAGCAGCTTGGAGGCGACAGGGAGTTCCTACGAGCAGTACTTC.

The rearrangement uses TRBV11-3 and TRBJ2-7, with 12 bases lining up with TRBD2. This CDR3 comprises 18 residues. CDR1 is SGHNT, CDR2 YENEEA, per germline. Germline trimming cut 4 bases from V and 4 bases from J; bases unmatched to any gene: 14. In DNA form, the CDR3 reads TGTGCCAGCAGCTCGGGAAATAATCCGGGACTAGCGGGTTACGAGCAGTACTTC. It translates to CASSSGNNPGLAGYEQYF.

CDR3 coding DNA: TGTGCCAGCAGCTTAGGGGCAGGGGGAGAGACCCAGTACTTC. Translated, it gives CASSLGAGGETQYF. The V and J genes are TRBV7-9 and TRBJ2-5; 7 bases map to TRBD1. The CDR3 is 14 amino acids. V lost 1 base to trimming and J lost 4 bases; unmatched junction nucleotides: 3. From germline, CDR1 is SEHNR and CDR2 FQNEAQ (reference sequence).

V and J are TRBV6-2 or TRBV6-3 and TRBJ1-5, with D hard to call. Per germline, CDR1 MNHEY and CDR2 SVGEGT. The length of the CDR3 is 14 residues. V was cut by 1 base and J by 0 bases, with 4 bases left in between. CDR3 in DNA: TGTGCCAGCAGTTACTTAGATAGCAATCAGCCCCAGCATTTT. It yields the protein CASSYLDSNQPQHF.

The gene calls are TRBV7-2 and TRBJ1-2; 7 bases are shared with TRBD1. V lost 3 bases, J lost 4 bases, and 2 bases stayed unmatched. The CDR3 is 13 residues long. Germline CDR1 reads SGHTA; CDR2 reads FQGNSA. The CDR3 DNA reads as TGTGCCAGCAGCTTCGACAGGGTCTATGGCTACACCTTC. This codes for CASSFDRVYGYTF. The entire variable domain, with the rest obtained from reference TRBV7-2 and TRBJ1-2, is as follows: GAGVSQSPSNKVTEKGKDVELRCDPISGHTALYWYRQSLGQGLEFLIYFQGNSAPDKSGLPSDRFSAERTGGSVSTLTIQRTQQEDSAVYLCASSFDRVYGYTFGSGTRLTVV.

The chain employs TRBV4-2 and TRBJ2-3, with TRBD2 identical over 8 bases. The ends lost 1 base at V and 0 bases at J; junction bases unmatched: 6. Per germline, CDR1 LGHNA and CDR2 YNFKEQ. The CDR3 contains 17 residues. The CDR3 is CASSQVQSGGSTDTQYF. For the CDR3, the DNA is TGTGCCAGCAGCCAAGTCCAGAGCGGGGGAAGCACAGATACGCAGTATTTT.

V usage is TRBV7-2 and J usage is TRBJ1-2; 7 nucleotides match TRBD1. The trim removed 6 bases at V and 4 bases at J, leaving 5 bases unmatched. Looked up from germline, CDR1 is SGHTA and CDR2 is FQGNSA. This CDR3 is 13 amino acids long. The CDR3 DNA reads as TGTGCCAGCAGGATCCGGGACAGCTATGGCTACACCTTC. Protein sequence: CASRIRDSYGYTF.